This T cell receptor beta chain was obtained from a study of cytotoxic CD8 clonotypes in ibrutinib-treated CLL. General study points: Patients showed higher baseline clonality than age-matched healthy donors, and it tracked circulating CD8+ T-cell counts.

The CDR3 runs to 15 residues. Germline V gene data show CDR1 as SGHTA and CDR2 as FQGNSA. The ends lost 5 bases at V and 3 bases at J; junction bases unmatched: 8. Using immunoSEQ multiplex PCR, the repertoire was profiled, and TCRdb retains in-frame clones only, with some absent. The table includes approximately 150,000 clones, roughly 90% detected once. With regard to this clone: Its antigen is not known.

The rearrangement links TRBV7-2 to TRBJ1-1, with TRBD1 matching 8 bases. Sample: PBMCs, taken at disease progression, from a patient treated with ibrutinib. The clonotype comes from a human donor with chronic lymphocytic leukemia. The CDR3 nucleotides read TGTGCCAGCAGCCTCGACGGGACAGGTGACACTGAAGCTTTCTTT. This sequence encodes CASSLDGTGDTEAFF.